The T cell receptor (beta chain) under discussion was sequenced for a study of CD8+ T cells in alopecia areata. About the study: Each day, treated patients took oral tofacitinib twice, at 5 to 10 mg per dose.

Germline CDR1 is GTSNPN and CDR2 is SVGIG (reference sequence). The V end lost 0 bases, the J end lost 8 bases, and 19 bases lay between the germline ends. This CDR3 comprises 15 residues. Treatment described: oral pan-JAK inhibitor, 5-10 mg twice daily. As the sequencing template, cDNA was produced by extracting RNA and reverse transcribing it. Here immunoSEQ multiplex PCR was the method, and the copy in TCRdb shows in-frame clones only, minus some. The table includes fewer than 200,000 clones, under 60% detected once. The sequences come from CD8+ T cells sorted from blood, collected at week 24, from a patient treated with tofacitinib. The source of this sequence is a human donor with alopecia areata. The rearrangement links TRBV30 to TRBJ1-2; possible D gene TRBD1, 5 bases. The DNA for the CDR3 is TGTGCCTGGAGTGTGGTCGGCAGAAGGGGTAACGGCTACACCTTC. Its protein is CAWSVVGRRGNGYTF.